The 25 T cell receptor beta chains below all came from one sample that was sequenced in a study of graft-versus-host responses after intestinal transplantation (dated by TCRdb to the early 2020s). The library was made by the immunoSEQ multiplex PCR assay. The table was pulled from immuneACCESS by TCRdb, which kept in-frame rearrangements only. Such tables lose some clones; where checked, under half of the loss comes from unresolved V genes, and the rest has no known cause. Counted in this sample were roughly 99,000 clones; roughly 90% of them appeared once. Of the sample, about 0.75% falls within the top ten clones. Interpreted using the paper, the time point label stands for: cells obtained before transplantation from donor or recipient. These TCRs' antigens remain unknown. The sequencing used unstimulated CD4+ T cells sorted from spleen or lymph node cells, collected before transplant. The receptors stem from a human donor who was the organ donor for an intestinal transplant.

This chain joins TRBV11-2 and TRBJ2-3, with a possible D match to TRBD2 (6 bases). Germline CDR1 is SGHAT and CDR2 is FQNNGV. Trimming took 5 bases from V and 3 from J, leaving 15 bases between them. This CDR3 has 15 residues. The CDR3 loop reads CASSGIAVGTDTQYF. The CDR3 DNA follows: TGTGCCAGCAGCGGAATAGCGGTCGGAACAGATACGCAGTATTTT.

CDR3 loop: CASSLGGLGQPQHF. The CDR3 DNA follows: TGCGCCAGCAGCTTGGGGGGTCTTGGGCAGCCCCAGCATTTT. This chain joins TRBV5-1 and TRBJ1-5; D call uncertain. CDR1 is SGHRS, CDR2 YFSETQ, per germline. Trimming removed 0 bases at V and 7 bases at J, with 11 bases between. This CDR3 contains 14 residues.

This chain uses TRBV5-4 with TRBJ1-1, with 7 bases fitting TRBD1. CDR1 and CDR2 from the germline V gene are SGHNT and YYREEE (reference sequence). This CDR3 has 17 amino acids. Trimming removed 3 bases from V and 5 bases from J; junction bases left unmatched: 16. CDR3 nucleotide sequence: TGTGCCAGCAGCTCCTCCTGGACAGGTTATTTTGAAACTGAAGCTTTCTTT. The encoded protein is CASSSSWTGYFETEAFF. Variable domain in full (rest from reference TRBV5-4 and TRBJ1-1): ETGVTQSPTHLIKTRGQQVTLRCSSQSGHNTVSWYQQALGQGPQFIFQYYREEENGRGNFPPRFSGLQFPNYSSELNVNALELDDSALYLCASSSSWTGYFETEAFFGQGTRLTVV.

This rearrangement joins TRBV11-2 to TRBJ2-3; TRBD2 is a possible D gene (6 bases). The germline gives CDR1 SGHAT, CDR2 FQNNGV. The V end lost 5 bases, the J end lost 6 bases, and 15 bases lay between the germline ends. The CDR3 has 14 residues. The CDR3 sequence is CASSLRLGVDTQYF. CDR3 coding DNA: TGTGCCAGCAGCCTCAGACTAGGGGTGGATACGCAGTATTTT.

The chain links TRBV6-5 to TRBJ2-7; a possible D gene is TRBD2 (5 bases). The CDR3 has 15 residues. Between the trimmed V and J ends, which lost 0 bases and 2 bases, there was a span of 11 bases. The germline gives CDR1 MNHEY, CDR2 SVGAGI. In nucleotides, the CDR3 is TGTGCCAGCAGTTACTCTGTCAGCGGAGCCTACGAGCAGTACTTC. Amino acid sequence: CASSYSVSGAYEQYF.

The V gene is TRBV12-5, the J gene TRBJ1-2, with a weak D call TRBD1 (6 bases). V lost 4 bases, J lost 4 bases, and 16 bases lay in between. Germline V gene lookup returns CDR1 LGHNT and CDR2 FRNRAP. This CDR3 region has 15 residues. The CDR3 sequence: CASGSGHHLVYGYTF. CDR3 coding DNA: TGTGCTAGTGGTTCGGGACACCACCTCGTCTATGGCTACACCTTC. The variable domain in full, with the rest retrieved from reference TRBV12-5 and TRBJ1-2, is DARVTQTPRHKVTEMGQEVTMRCQPILGHNTVFWYRQTMMQGLELLAYFRNRAPLDDSGMPKDRFSAEMPDATLATLKIQPSEPRDSAVYFCASGSGHHLVYGYTFGSGTRLTVV.

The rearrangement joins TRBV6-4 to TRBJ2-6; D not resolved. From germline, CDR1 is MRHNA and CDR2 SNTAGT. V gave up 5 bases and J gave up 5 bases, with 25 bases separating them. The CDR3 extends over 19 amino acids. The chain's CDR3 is CASSLCASHEQSRANVLTF. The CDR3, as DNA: TGTGCCAGCAGTTTGTGCGCCTCACACGAACAAAGTCGGGCCAACGTCCTGACTTTC.

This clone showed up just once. CDR3 amino acids: CASTPAGDGNQPQHF. CDR3 DNA sequence: TGTGCCAGTACCCCAGCCGGGGATGGCAATCAGCCCCAGCATTTT. The chain employs TRBV19 and TRBJ1-5; no firm D call. Looked up from germline, CDR1 is LNHDA and CDR2 is SQIVND (reference sequence). V lost 7 bases, J lost 2 bases, and 15 bases lay in between. This CDR3 region has 15 residues.

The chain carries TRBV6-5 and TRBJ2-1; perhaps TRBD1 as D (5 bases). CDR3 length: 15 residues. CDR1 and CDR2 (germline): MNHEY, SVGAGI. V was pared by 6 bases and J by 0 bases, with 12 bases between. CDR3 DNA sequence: TGTGCCAGCAGCGTAATAGACAGCTCCTACAATGAGCAGTTCTTC. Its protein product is CASSVIDSSYNEQFF.

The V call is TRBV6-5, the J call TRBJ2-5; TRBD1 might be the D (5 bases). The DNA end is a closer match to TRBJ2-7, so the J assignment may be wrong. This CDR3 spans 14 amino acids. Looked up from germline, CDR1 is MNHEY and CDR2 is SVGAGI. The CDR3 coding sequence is TGTGCCAGCAGTTCAGGGCTGGGGCCTTACGAGCAGTACTTC. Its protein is CASSSGLGPYEQYF.

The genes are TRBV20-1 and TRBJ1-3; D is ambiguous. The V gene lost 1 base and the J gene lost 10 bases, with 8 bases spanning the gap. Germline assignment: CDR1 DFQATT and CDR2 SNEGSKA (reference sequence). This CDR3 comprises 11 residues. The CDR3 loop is CSARAPATIYF. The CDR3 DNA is TGCAGTGCTAGAGCTCCGGCTACCATATATTTT.

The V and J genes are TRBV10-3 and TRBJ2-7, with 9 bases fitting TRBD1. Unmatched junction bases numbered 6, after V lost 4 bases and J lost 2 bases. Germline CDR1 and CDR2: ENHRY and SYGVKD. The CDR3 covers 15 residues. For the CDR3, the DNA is TGTGCCATCAGTGCGGGACAGGGTTTTACCTACGAGCAGTACTTC. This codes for CAISAGQGFTYEQYF.

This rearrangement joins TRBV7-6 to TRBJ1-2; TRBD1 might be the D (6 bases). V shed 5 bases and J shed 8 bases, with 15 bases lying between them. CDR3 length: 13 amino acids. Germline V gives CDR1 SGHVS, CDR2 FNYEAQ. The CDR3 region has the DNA TGTGCCAGCAGCCCCAGAGCAGGGGAGGGCTACACCTTC. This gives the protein CASSPRAGEGYTF.

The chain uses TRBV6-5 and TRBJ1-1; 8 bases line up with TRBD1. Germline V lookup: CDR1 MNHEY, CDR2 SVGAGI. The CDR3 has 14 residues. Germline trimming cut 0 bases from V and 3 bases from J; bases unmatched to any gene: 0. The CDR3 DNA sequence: TGTGCCAGCAGTTACTCGGACAGGGACACTGAAGCTTTCTTT. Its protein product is CASSYSDRDTEAFF.

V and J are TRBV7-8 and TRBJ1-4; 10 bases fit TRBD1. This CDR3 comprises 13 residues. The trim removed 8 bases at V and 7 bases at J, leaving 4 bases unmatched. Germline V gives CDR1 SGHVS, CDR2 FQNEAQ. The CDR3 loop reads CASGRDRGEKLFF. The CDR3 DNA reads TGTGCCAGCGGACGGGACAGGGGTGAAAAACTGTTTTTT.

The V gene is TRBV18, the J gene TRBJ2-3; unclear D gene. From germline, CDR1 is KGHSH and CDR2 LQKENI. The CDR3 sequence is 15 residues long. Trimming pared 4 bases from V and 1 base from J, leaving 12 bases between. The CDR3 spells CASSQGQVGTDTQYF. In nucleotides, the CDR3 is TGTGCCAGCTCACAAGGCCAGGTGGGCACAGATACGCAGTATTTT.

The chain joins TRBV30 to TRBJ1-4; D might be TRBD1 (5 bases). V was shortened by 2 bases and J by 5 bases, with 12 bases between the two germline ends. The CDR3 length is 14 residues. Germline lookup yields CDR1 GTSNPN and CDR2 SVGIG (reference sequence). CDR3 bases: TGTGCCTGGAGTATCTACAGGCCAAATGAAAAACTGTTTTTT. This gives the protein CAWSIYRPNEKLFF.

The chain's CDR3 is CASKLGDGNEQFF. As DNA, the CDR3 is TGTGCCAGCAAATTGGGAGACGGCAATGAGCAGTTCTTC. This rearrangement joins TRBV6-6 to TRBJ2-1, with D possibly being TRBD2 (5 bases). This CDR3 has 13 residues. CDR1 is MNHNY, CDR2 SVGAGI, per germline (reference sequence). Trimming took off 7 bases at V and 6 bases at J, with 13 bases between the two ends.

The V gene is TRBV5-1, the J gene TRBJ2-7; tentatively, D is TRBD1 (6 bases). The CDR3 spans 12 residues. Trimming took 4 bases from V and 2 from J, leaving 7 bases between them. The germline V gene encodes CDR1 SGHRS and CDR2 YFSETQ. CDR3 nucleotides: TGCGCCAGCAGCCCAGGGGCCTACGAGCAGTACTTC. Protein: CASSPGAYEQYF. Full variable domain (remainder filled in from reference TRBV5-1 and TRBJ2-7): KAGVTQTPRYLIKTRGQQVTLSCSPISGHRSVSWYQQTPGQGLQFLFEYFSETQRNKGNFPGRFSGRQFSNSRSEMNVSTLELGDSALYLCASSPGAYEQYFGPGTRLTVT.

The DNA of the CDR3 is TGTGCCAGCTCACCACGCGACTCCCGCTCTGGGGCCAACGTCCTGACTTTC. It translates to CASSPRDSRSGANVLTF. The V gene is TRBV18, the J gene TRBJ2-6; D remains unclear. V lost 1 base and J lost 0, with 10 bases in between. CDR1 is KGHSH and CDR2 is LQKENI in the germline V gene. The CDR3 totals 17 residues.

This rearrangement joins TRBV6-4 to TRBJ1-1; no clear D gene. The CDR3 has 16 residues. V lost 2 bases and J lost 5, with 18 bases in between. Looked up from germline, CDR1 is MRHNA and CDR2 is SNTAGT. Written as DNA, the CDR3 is TGTGCCAGCAGTGACCCACGAAGGGTTAATGGGACTGAAGCTTTCTTT. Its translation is CASSDPRRVNGTEAFF.

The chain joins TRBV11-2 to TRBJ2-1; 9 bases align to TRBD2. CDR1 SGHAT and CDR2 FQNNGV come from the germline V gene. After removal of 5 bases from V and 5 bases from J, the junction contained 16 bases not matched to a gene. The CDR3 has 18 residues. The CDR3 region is CASSLGRRGLALHNEQFF. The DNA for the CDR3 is TGTGCCAGCAGCCTCGGCCGTCGAGGACTAGCGCTCCACAATGAGCAGTTCTTC.

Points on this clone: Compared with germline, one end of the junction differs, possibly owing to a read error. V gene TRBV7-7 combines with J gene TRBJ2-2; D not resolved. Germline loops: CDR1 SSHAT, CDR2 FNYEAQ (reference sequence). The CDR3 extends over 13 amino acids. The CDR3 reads CASSPDQTGELFF. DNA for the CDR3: TGTGCTAGCAGCCCAGACCAGACCGGGGAGCTGTTTTTT.

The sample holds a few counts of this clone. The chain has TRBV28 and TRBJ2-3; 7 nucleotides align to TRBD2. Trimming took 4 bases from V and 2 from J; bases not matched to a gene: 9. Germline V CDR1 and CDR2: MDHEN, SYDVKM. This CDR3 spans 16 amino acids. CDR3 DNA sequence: TGTGCCAGCAGTTCCCACGGCGGGAGCGACACAGATACGCAGTATTTT. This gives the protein CASSSHGGSDTDTQYF.

The CDR3, as DNA: TGCGCCAGCAGCCAAGACCCCGGGACAATCGAGTTGAATGAGCAGTTCTTC. Its protein product is CASSQDPGTIELNEQFF. The rearrangement links TRBV4-1 to TRBJ2-1, with D possibly TRBD1 on 6 matching bases. This CDR3 comprises 17 residues. The germline V gene has CDR1 MGHRA and CDR2 YSYEKL. The V and J ends lost 0 bases and 7 bases respectively, with 19 bases between them.